These 31 T cell receptor beta chains were all obtained from the same sample, sequenced in a study of OX40 agonist ivuxolimab in advanced cancers. Sequenced by immunoSEQ multiplex PCR; TCRdb stores in-frame clones only, minus some. The table includes some 29,000 clones, around 86% detected once. The sample in question was CD4+ or CD8+ T cells sorted from blood, obtained in a trial of the OX40 agonist ivuxolimab. The receptors here all came from an adult with an advanced solid tumor such as melanoma, head and neck, liver or kidney cancer.

The chain recombines TRBV10-3 with TRBJ2-1, with TRBD1 matching 8 bases. V lost 8 bases, J lost 7 bases, and 10 bases stayed unmatched. The germline CDR1 and CDR2 sequences are ENHRY and SYGVKD. There are 14 residues in the CDR3. CDR3: CAIGEQGGWNEQFF. As DNA, the CDR3 is TGTGCCATCGGGGAACAGGGGGGCTGGAATGAGCAGTTCTTC.

The chain joins TRBV7-2 to TRBJ1-6; D gene unclear. CDR1 is SGHTA and CDR2 is FQGNSA in the germline V gene. V shed 4 bases and J shed 6 bases, with 10 bases lying between them. The CDR3 length is 14 residues. The CDR3 reads CASSWAVANSPLHF. In DNA form, the CDR3 reads TGTGCCAGCAGCTGGGCCGTGGCTAATTCACCCCTCCACTTT.

The chain carries TRBV28 and TRBJ2-7; D remains unclear. This CDR3 has 13 amino acids. Germline V gene sequence: CDR1 MDHEN, CDR2 SYDVKM. Trimming pared 6 bases from V and 3 bases from J, leaving 12 bases between. The DNA for the CDR3 is TGTGCCAGCAGACCCTCGTCCAACTACGAGCAGTACTTC. Its translation is CASRPSSNYEQYF.

The chain couples TRBV27 to TRBJ1-1; weak D call: TRBD1 (5 bases). The length of the CDR3 is 16 residues. Germline CDR1 and CDR2: MNHEY and SMNVEV (reference sequence). V was pared by 5 bases and J by 3 bases, with 19 bases between. CDR3: CASSPYPGRRDTEAFF. The CDR3, as DNA: TGTGCCAGCAGTCCCTACCCGGGACGGCGGGACACTGAAGCTTTCTTT.

The rearrangement links TRBV13 to TRBJ2-7, with 12 bases matching TRBD2. V shed 8 bases, J shed 6 bases, and the junction held 5 bases outside the gene matches. The CDR3 runs to 13 residues. From germline, CDR1 is PRHDT and CDR2 FYEKMQ (reference sequence). CDR3 coding DNA: TGTGCCAGCTTACTAGCGGGAGGCAGCGAGCAGTACTTC. This gives the protein CASLLAGGSEQYF.

The chain carries TRBV19 and TRBJ2-7; no clear D. With 3 bases removed from V and 4 bases from J, the gap between germline ends came to 10 bases. Germline V CDR1 and CDR2: LNHDA, SQIVND (reference sequence). This CDR3 has 13 residues. The CDR3 region has the DNA TGTGCCAGTAGTATTAAGACTGATTACGAGCAGTACTTC. Amino acids: CASSIKTDYEQYF.

This chain joins TRBV2 and TRBJ2-4, with TRBD1 matching 7 bases. The CDR3 spans 15 residues. J was trimmed by 0 bases and V by 6 bases; bases with no gene match: 5. Per the germline V gene, CDR1 is SNHLY and CDR2 is FYNNEI. The CDR3 region has the DNA TGTGCCAGCAGCGGGACAGACCTAGCCAAAAACATTCAGTACTTC. This translates into CASSGTDLAKNIQYF. The variable domain in full, with the rest retrieved from reference TRBV2 and TRBJ2-4, is EPEVTQTPSHQVTQMGQEVILRCVPISNHLYFYWYRQILGQKVEFLVSFYNNEISEKSEIFDDQFSVERPDGSNFTLKIRSTKLEDSAMYFCASSGTDLAKNIQYFGAGTRLSVL.

On this clone itself: Compared with germline, one end of the junction differs, possibly owing to a read error. The chain combines TRBV4-3 with TRBJ1-4, with D uncertain. CDR1 and CDR2 from the germline V gene are LGHNA and YSLEER. This CDR3 region has 16 residues. The chain's CDR3 is CASSEELGSRIEKLFF. The CDR3 nucleotides read TGCGCCAGCAGCGAAGAGCTTGGGAGTCGAATTGAAAAACTGTTTTTT.

The rearrangement joins TRBV27 to TRBJ2-3; 8 nucleotides line up with TRBD2. Trimming took 0 bases from V and 2 from J; bases not matched to a gene: 7. Germline V gene data show CDR1 as MNHEY and CDR2 as SMNVEV (reference sequence). The CDR3 consists of 17 residues. The CDR3 DNA follows: TGTGCCAGCAGTTTATCGGCGCCTAGCGGGTACACAGATACGCAGTATTTT. It specifies CASSLSAPSGYTDTQYF.

The rearrangement uses TRBV28 and TRBJ2-3; a possible D gene is TRBD2 (6 bases). The CDR3 is made up of 15 amino acids. V lost 2 bases, J lost 9 bases, and 18 bases lay in between. Per germline, CDR1 MDHEN and CDR2 SYDVKM. The DNA of the CDR3 is TGTGCCAGCAGTTTAATTCTTCCCGGGGAGGAGACGCAGTATTTT. Its protein product is CASSLILPGEETQYF.

The chain couples TRBV7-2 to TRBJ1-1; D gene uncertain. Per the germline V gene, CDR1 is SGHTA and CDR2 is FQGNSA. V was pared by 1 base and J by 4 bases, with 10 bases between. CDR3 length: 14 residues. In nucleotides, the CDR3 is TGTGCCAGCAGCTTAGGCGGGGAAGGCACTGAAGCTTTCTTT. Its protein is CASSLGGEGTEAFF.

This chain uses TRBV28 with TRBJ2-3; 9 bases agree with TRBD2. The CDR3 extends over 17 amino acids. Germline V CDR1 and CDR2: MDHEN, SYDVKM. V was pared by 3 bases and J by 3 bases, with 10 bases of the junction left unmatched. The CDR3 here is CASSLFLLAGGTDTQYF. The CDR3 region has the DNA TGTGCCAGCAGTTTGTTTTTACTAGCGGGTGGGACAGATACGCAGTATTTT.

This chain links TRBV28 with TRBJ2-1; no definite D call. Germline V lookup: CDR1 MDHEN, CDR2 SYDVKM. This CDR3 spans 14 amino acids. The V gene lost 4 bases and the J gene lost 5 bases, with 12 bases spanning the gap. In nucleotides, the CDR3 is TGTGCCAGCAGTTCGAGTATAAATCACAATGAGCAGTTCTTC. It specifies CASSSSINHNEQFF. Variable domain in full (rest from reference TRBV28 and TRBJ2-1): DVKVTQSSRYLVKRTGEKVFLECVQDMDHENMFWYRQDPGLGLRLIYFSYDVKMKEKGDIPEGYSVSREKKERFSLILESASTNQTSMYLCASSSSINHNEQFFGPGTRLTVL.

The J gene is TRBJ2-1, the V gene TRBV11-2; the match to TRBD2 covers 7 bases. Germline V gene data show CDR1 as SGHAT and CDR2 as FQNNGV. J was trimmed by 6 bases and V by 4 bases; bases with no gene match: 3. CDR3 length: 13 amino acids. CDR3 in DNA: TGTGCCAGCAGCTCGACTAGCTTCAATGAGCAGTTCTTC. Its protein product is CASSSTSFNEQFF.

The genes are TRBV5-4 and TRBJ2-3, with D possibly being TRBD2 (7 bases). Germline V gene sequence: CDR1 SGHNT, CDR2 YYREEE (reference sequence). The CDR3 runs to 13 residues. Trimming took off 4 bases at V and 6 bases at J, with 12 bases between the two ends. CDR3 coding DNA: TGTGCCAGCAGCATGGAGGGGGGGGATACGCAGTATTTT. It is translated as CASSMEGGDTQYF.

The sample holds one count of this clone. The chain employs TRBV19 and TRBJ1-1; D ambiguous. The CDR3 is 11 amino acids. V was pared by 7 bases and J by 8 bases, with 11 bases between. Germline V CDR1 and CDR2: LNHDA, SQIVND (reference sequence). Here the CDR3 DNA reads TGTGCCAGTATTGTTAACGGGGAAGCTTTCTTT. Protein product: CASIVNGEAFF.

The rearrangement links TRBV9 to TRBJ2-2; 9 positions agree with TRBD1. The germline V gene has CDR1 SGDLS and CDR2 YYNGEE. Trimming took 3 bases from V and 2 from J; bases not matched to a gene: 14. The CDR3 is 19 residues long. CDR3 in amino acids: CASSARPRPGQGNTGELFF. For the CDR3, the DNA is TGTGCCAGCAGCGCCCGACCGCGCCCGGGACAGGGAAACACCGGGGAGCTGTTTTTT.

The gene calls are TRBV6-5 and TRBJ2-3; 9 positions agree with TRBD2. The V and J ends lost 2 bases and 8 bases, in that order; junction bases with no gene match: 5. This CDR3 is built from 14 residues. Germline lookup yields CDR1 MNHEY and CDR2 SVGAGI. The chain's CDR3 is CASSYGGGGGTQYF. Written as DNA, the CDR3 is TGTGCCAGCAGTTACGGCGGGGGGGGAGGTACGCAGTATTTT.

The rearrangement uses TRBV29-1 and TRBJ2-5; a weak D match, TRBD2 (5 bases). Trimming stripped 5 bases from V and 3 bases from J, with 10 bases between. Per the germline V gene, CDR1 is SQVTM and CDR2 is ANQGSEA. CDR3 length: 12 amino acids. DNA of the CDR3: TGCAGCGTTCTACTAGATGAAGAGACCCAGTACTTC. Protein: CSVLLDEETQYF.

The chain has TRBV13 and TRBJ2-3, with D possibly being TRBD1 or TRBD2 (5 bases each). Germline CDR1 reads PRHDT; CDR2 reads FYEKMQ (reference sequence). The CDR3 runs to 17 residues. V lost 0 bases and J 2 bases, leaving 15 bases between the germline ends. CDR3 sequence (DNA): TGTGCCAGCAGCTTAGGCCCCGGCAGGGACCTCACAGATACGCAGTATTTT. This encodes CASSLGPGRDLTDTQYF.

This chain links TRBV28 with TRBJ2-5; 12 nucleotides line up with TRBD1. The J call is uncertain, as TRBJ2-7 better fits the DNA end. Per germline, CDR1 MDHEN and CDR2 SYDVKM. CDR3 length: 16 amino acids. CDR3 DNA sequence: TGTGCCAGCAGACCCTTACCGGGACAGGGGGCCGACGAGCAGTACTTC. Translation: CASRPLPGQGADEQYF.

The V gene is TRBV6-6, the J gene TRBJ2-7; 7 nucleotides agree with TRBD2. The CDR3 extends over 14 amino acids. The germline V gene encodes CDR1 MNHNY and CDR2 SVGAGI (reference sequence). J gave up 6 bases and V 5 bases, and 10 bases lay outside the gene matches. The CDR3 nucleotides are TGTGCCAGCAGTACCGGGACTATAATCCCCGAGCAGTACTTC. It specifies CASSTGTIIPEQYF.

This rearrangement joins TRBV7-3 to TRBJ2-1, with 7 bases that match TRBD1. Germline assignment: CDR1 SGHTA and CDR2 FQGTGA. The CDR3 has 15 residues. Losses at the gene ends were 4 bases for V and 5 bases for J; bases not matched to a gene: 8. The CDR3 here is CASSSPTGPNNEQFF. CDR3 DNA: TGTGCCAGCAGCTCACCGACAGGGCCTAACAATGAGCAGTTCTTC.

This clone was detected only a few times. The rearrangement joins TRBV6-5 to TRBJ2-1; TRBD2 matches 9 bases. The CDR3 sequence is 14 residues long. Germline V gene data show CDR1 as MNHEY and CDR2 as SVGAGI. The V gene end was trimmed by 8 bases and the J gene end by 6 bases; junction bases not matched to a gene: 8. The CDR3 protein is CASRIAGAVNEQFF. CDR3 coding DNA: TGTGCCAGCCGAATAGCGGGGGCCGTCAATGAGCAGTTCTTC.

As DNA, the CDR3 is TGTGCTAGTGACCAAAGAGAATTCACAGATACGCAGTATTTT. Protein: CASDQREFTDTQYF. This sequence joins TRBV12-5 and TRBJ2-3; D ambiguous. Germline V gives CDR1 LGHNT, CDR2 FRNRAP. Trimming took 7 bases from V and 2 from J, leaving 13 bases between them. The CDR3 totals 14 residues.

This chain uses TRBV10-2 with TRBJ1-1; D gene uncertain. Trimming stripped 8 bases from V and 1 base from J, with 2 bases between. This CDR3 spans 10 amino acids. CDR1 and CDR2 (germline): WSHSY, SAAADI. CDR3 sequence reads: CASANTEAFF. CDR3 nucleotides: TGCGCCAGCGCGAACACTGAAGCTTTCTTT.

This clone was seen just once. This chain links TRBV19 with TRBJ2-6; D is undetermined. This CDR3 has 14 amino acids. CDR1 LNHDA and CDR2 SQIVND come from the germline V gene (reference sequence). V lost 1 base and J 0 bases, leaving 1 base between the germline ends. CDR3 sequence: CASSIVSGANVLTF. DNA for the CDR3: TGTGCCAGTAGTATAGTCTCTGGGGCCAACGTCCTGACTTTC.

This sequence joins TRBV7-8 and TRBJ2-7; D is undetermined. CDR1 is SGHVS and CDR2 is FQNEAQ in the germline V gene. The CDR3 runs 13 residues. The ends were cut back, 4 bases at V and 2 bases at J, with 9 bases in the middle. In DNA form, the CDR3 reads TGTGCCAGCAGCTCCCTCCCTCCCTACGAGCAGTACTTC. Its translation is CASSSLPPYEQYF. Combining the CDR3 with reference TRBV7-8 and TRBJ2-7 gives the whole variable domain GAGVSQSPRYKVAKRGQDVALRCDPISGHVSLFWYQQALGQGPEFLTYFQNEAQLDKSGLPSDRFFAERPEGSVSTLKIQRTQQEDSAVYLCASSSLPPYEQYFGPGTRLTVT.

This sequence joins TRBV19 and TRBJ2-1; 8 positions match TRBD2. Germline trimming cut 4 bases from V and 7 bases from J; bases unmatched to any gene: 6. The CDR3 has 14 residues. Germline assignment: CDR1 LNHDA and CDR2 SQIVND (reference sequence). CDR3: CASSTGLGRNEQFF. CDR3 DNA sequence: TGTGCCAGTAGTACGGGACTAGGGAGGAATGAGCAGTTCTTC.

Here the CDR3 reads CASSLMGLASDTQYF. The DNA of the CDR3 is TGTGCCAGCAGCTTAATGGGACTAGCTTCAGATACGCAGTATTTT. The chain couples TRBV28 to TRBJ2-3; 9 nucleotides agree with TRBD2. V shed 6 bases and J 4 bases; nucleotides not matched to a gene: 8. Germline CDR1 is MDHEN and CDR2 is SYDVKM. This CDR3 contains 15 residues.

The chain employs TRBV6-5 and TRBJ2-7; D is uncertain. CDR3 length equals 12 residues. CDR1 is MNHEY, CDR2 SVGAGI, per germline. The ends were cut back, 6 bases at V and 5 bases at J, with 11 bases in the middle. The CDR3 protein is CASSPWPHEQYF. The CDR3 coding sequence is TGTGCCAGCAGCCCCTGGCCTCACGAGCAGTACTTC.